The rows below give T cell receptor beta chains drawn from one sample of a study of OX40 agonist ivuxolimab in advanced cancers. Produced via immunoSEQ multiplex PCR; TCRdb's table is partial and in-frame only. The table includes some 55,000 clones, nearly 80% detected once. The starting material was CD4+ or CD8+ T cells sorted from blood, obtained in a trial of the OX40 agonist ivuxolimab. The receptors originated from an adult with an advanced solid tumor such as melanoma, head and neck, liver or kidney cancer. Both conserved end residues are part of each CDR3. The order of the fields is J gene, V gene, CDR3 length, D gene, clone size, CDR3 DNA, CDR3 protein. The D gene is left open where the match is weak. Clone size is not always given. Where it is, it says once, few, many or a class for expanded clones.

J gene: TRBJ2-3; V gene: TRBV27; CDR3 length: 16; D gene: .; clone size: .; CDR3 DNA: TGTGCCAGCAGTTTATCGGGGGCACCTAGCACAGATACGCAGTATTTT; CDR3 protein: CASSLSGAPSTDTQYF
J gene: TRBJ1-4; V gene: TRBV28; CDR3 length: 14; D gene: TRBD1; clone size: .; CDR3 DNA: TGTGCCAGCAGTGCCGACAGGGTTGGCGAAAAACTGTTTTTT; CDR3 protein: CASSADRVGEKLFF
J gene: TRBJ1-3; V gene: TRBV21-1; CDR3 length: 16; D gene: .; clone size: .; CDR3 DNA: TGTGCCAGCAGCAGAAGAGGACATCGCTCTGGAAACACCATATATTTT; CDR3 protein: CASSRRGHRSGNTIYF
J gene: TRBJ2-3; V gene: TRBV10-3; CDR3 length: 14; D gene: .; clone size: .; CDR3 DNA: TGTGCCATCAGTGAGGGGGGGCCGGGAGATACGCAGTATTTT; CDR3 protein: CAISEGGPGDTQYF
J gene: TRBJ1-3; V gene: TRBV6-5; CDR3 length: 15; D gene: .; clone size: .; CDR3 DNA: TGTGCCAGCAGTTCCACCGGGTACTCTGGAAACACCATATATTTT; CDR3 protein: CASSSTGYSGNTIYF
J gene: TRBJ2-3; V gene: TRBV6-5; CDR3 length: 15; D gene: TRBD2; clone size: .; CDR3 DNA: TGTGCCAGCAGACGGCGGGGGGGTAGCACAGATACGCAGTATTTT; CDR3 protein: CASRRRGGSTDTQYF
J gene: TRBJ2-3; V gene: TRBV28; CDR3 length: 11; D gene: .; clone size: once; CDR3 DNA: TGTGCCAGCAGTCGCACAGATACGCAGTATTTT; CDR3 protein: CASSRTDTQYF
J gene: TRBJ1-5; V gene: TRBV28; CDR3 length: 14; D gene: .; clone size: .; CDR3 DNA: TGTGCCAGCAGTCTGGAATATAGCAATCAGCCCCAGCATTTT; CDR3 protein: CASSLEYSNQPQHF
J gene: TRBJ1-5; V gene: TRBV19; CDR3 length: 17; D gene: .; clone size: .; CDR3 DNA: TGTGCCAGTAGTATAGTCCAAGCCCTCGGGCGAGGTCAGCCCCAGCATTTT; CDR3 protein: CASSIVQALGRGQPQHF
J gene: TRBJ1-3; V gene: TRBV6-5; CDR3 length: 16; D gene: TRBD1; clone size: medium-sized; CDR3 DNA: TGTGCCAGCAGTTGGGGGACAGGGCGCTCTGGAAACACCATATATTTT; CDR3 protein: CASSWGTGRSGNTIYF
J gene: TRBJ2-7; V gene: TRBV27; CDR3 length: 15; D gene: .; clone size: .; CDR3 DNA: TGTGCCAGCAGTTTAGAAGGGGGAAGCTCCTACGAGCAGTACTTC; CDR3 protein: CASSLEGGSSYEQYF
J gene: TRBJ1-5; V gene: TRBV19; CDR3 length: 12; D gene: .; clone size: .; CDR3 DNA: TGTGCCAGTGGCACAGTCCCAGGGCCCCAGCATTTT; CDR3 protein: CASGTVPGPQHF
J gene: TRBJ2-1; V gene: TRBV5-8; CDR3 length: 15; D gene: TRBD1; clone size: .; CDR3 DNA: TGTGCCAGCAGCGTCACAGGGGCTCCCTACAATGAGCAGTTCTTC; CDR3 protein: CASSVTGAPYNEQFF
J gene: TRBJ2-5; V gene: TRBV19; CDR3 length: 13; D gene: .; clone size: .; CDR3 DNA: TGTGCCAGTAGTGCCCTGGTATTAGAGACCCAGTACTTC; CDR3 protein: CASSALVLETQYF
J gene: TRBJ1-3; V gene: TRBV6-1; CDR3 length: 15; D gene: TRBD1; clone size: .; CDR3 DNA: TGTGCCAGCAGGGACAGGGGGACCTCTGGAAACACCATATATTTT; CDR3 protein: CASRDRGTSGNTIYF
J gene: TRBJ1-4; V gene: TRBV19; CDR3 length: 14; D gene: TRBD1; clone size: .; CDR3 DNA: TGTGCCAGTAGTATCAGGACAGGCGCTGAAAAACTGTTTTTT; CDR3 protein: CASSIRTGAEKLFF
J gene: TRBJ2-2; V gene: TRBV18; CDR3 length: 13; D gene: .; clone size: .; CDR3 DNA: TGTGCCAGCTCACCACGGGACACCGGGGAGCTGTTTTTT; CDR3 protein: CASSPRDTGELFF
J gene: TRBJ2-1; V gene: TRBV7-3; CDR3 length: 12; D gene: TRBD1; clone size: .; CDR3 DNA: TGTGCCAGCAGCGCACAGGGGGGTGAGCAGTTCTTC; CDR3 protein: CASSAQGGEQFF
J gene: TRBJ1-5; V gene: TRBV5-5; CDR3 length: 14; D gene: TRBD1; clone size: .; CDR3 DNA: TGTGCCAGCAGCTTACCAGGGGGCGACAAGCCCCAGCATTTT; CDR3 protein: CASSLPGGDKPQHF
J gene: TRBJ2-7; V gene: TRBV5-4; CDR3 length: 16; D gene: TRBD1; clone size: .; CDR3 DNA: TGTGCCAGCAGCGCGGAACCGGGACAGGGGGTGTACGAGCAGTACTTC; CDR3 protein: CASSAEPGQGVYEQYF
J gene: TRBJ2-3; V gene: TRBV5-1; CDR3 length: 14; D gene: .; clone size: once; CDR3 DNA: TGCGCCAGCAGCTCCCAGCCTAGCACAGATACGCAGTATTTT; CDR3 protein: CASSSQPSTDTQYF
J gene: TRBJ2-7; V gene: TRBV6-5; CDR3 length: 12; D gene: .; clone size: .; CDR3 DNA: TGTGCCAGCAGTTTACAGGGCGGGGAGCAGTACTTC; CDR3 protein: CASSLQGGEQYF
J gene: TRBJ1-5; V gene: TRBV6-5; CDR3 length: 13; D gene: TRBD1; clone size: .; CDR3 DNA: TGTGCCAGCATGAGACAGGGGAATCAGCCCCAGCATTTT; CDR3 protein: CASMRQGNQPQHF
J gene: TRBJ1-2; V gene: TRBV27; CDR3 length: 13; D gene: TRBD1; clone size: .; CDR3 DNA: TGTGCCAGCAGTATCGGGACAGGGACTGGCTACACCTTC; CDR3 protein: CASSIGTGTGYTF
J gene: TRBJ1-5; V gene: TRBV10-2; CDR3 length: 14; D gene: .; clone size: few; CDR3 DNA: TGCGCCAGCAGTGAAAACAGGGCCCATCAGCCCCAGCATTTT; CDR3 protein: CASSENRAHQPQHF
J gene: TRBJ1-2; V gene: TRBV2; CDR3 length: 14; D gene: .; clone size: .; CDR3 DNA: TGTGCCAGCCGCCAGACCTTACTTAACTATGGCTACACCTTC; CDR3 protein: CASRQTLLNYGYTF
J gene: TRBJ2-6; V gene: TRBV7-3; CDR3 length: 15; D gene: .; clone size: .; CDR3 DNA: TGTGCCAGCAGCATACAGGGAACTGGGGCCAACGTCCTGACTTTC; CDR3 protein: CASSIQGTGANVLTF
J gene: TRBJ2-3; V gene: TRBV6-1; CDR3 length: 13; D gene: TRBD2; clone size: .; CDR3 DNA: TGTGCCAGCACGGCTAGCGGCAGGGATACGCAGTATTTT; CDR3 protein: CASTASGRDTQYF
J gene: TRBJ2-7; V gene: TRBV14; CDR3 length: 15; D gene: TRBD2; clone size: .; CDR3 DNA: TGTGCCAGCAGCCTACTAGCGGGAGTTAGTTACGAGCAGTACTTC; CDR3 protein: CASSLLAGVSYEQYF
J gene: TRBJ2-7; V gene: TRBV10-3; CDR3 length: 13; D gene: .; clone size: .; CDR3 DNA: TGTGCCGCGAGGGGAAATGAAGTCTACGAGCAGTACTTC; CDR3 protein: CAARGNEVYEQYF
J gene: TRBJ2-7; V gene: TRBV21-1; CDR3 length: 13; D gene: .; clone size: .; CDR3 DNA: TGTGCCAGCAGCAATGCCAGGACTAACGAGCAGTACTTC; CDR3 protein: CASSNARTNEQYF
J gene: TRBJ2-1; V gene: TRBV19; CDR3 length: 17; D gene: TRBD2; clone size: .; CDR3 DNA: TGTGCCAGTAGTACAACTAGCGGGAGGGCCATTGGCAATGAGCAGTTCTTC; CDR3 protein: CASSTTSGRAIGNEQFF
J gene: TRBJ1-5; V gene: TRBV30; CDR3 length: 15; D gene: TRBD1; clone size: .; CDR3 DNA: TGTGCCTGGAGCGCACAGACAGGGGCTGGCCAGCCCCAGCATTTT; CDR3 protein: CAWSAQTGAGQPQHF
J gene: TRBJ2-7; V gene: TRBV5-1; CDR3 length: 12; D gene: .; clone size: .; CDR3 DNA: TGCGCCAGCAGCTCGTCCACCTACGAGCAGTACTTC; CDR3 protein: CASSSSTYEQYF
J gene: TRBJ1-1; V gene: TRBV7-2; CDR3 length: 15; D gene: .; clone size: .; CDR3 DNA: TGTGCCAGCAGTCAAAGACCTATTCTGAACACTGAAGCTTTCTTT; CDR3 protein: CASSQRPILNTEAFF
J gene: TRBJ2-2; V gene: TRBV6-5; CDR3 length: 13; D gene: .; clone size: .; CDR3 DNA: TGTGCCAGCAATCCAGGGGACACCGGGGAGCTGTTTTTT; CDR3 protein: CASNPGDTGELFF
J gene: TRBJ2-2; V gene: TRBV14; CDR3 length: 15; D gene: TRBD2; clone size: .; CDR3 DNA: TGTGCCAGCAGCCCGTACGGGGGGGCGACCGGGGAGCTGTTTTTT; CDR3 protein: CASSPYGGATGELFF
J gene: TRBJ1-2; V gene: TRBV19; CDR3 length: 16; D gene: TRBD1; clone size: few; CDR3 DNA: TGTGCCAGTAGTATGAGGACAGGGGAATATCGGCCGAGCTACACCTTC; CDR3 protein: CASSMRTGEYRPSYTF
J gene: TRBJ1-5; V gene: TRBV19; CDR3 length: 16; D gene: .; clone size: once; CDR3 DNA: TGTGCCAGTAGACCGATGGCCGGACAGCGCAATCAGCCCCAGCATTTT; CDR3 protein: CASRPMAGQRNQPQHF
J gene: TRBJ2-5; V gene: TRBV15; CDR3 length: 15; D gene: .; clone size: .; CDR3 DNA: TGTGCCACCAGCAGAGAAATGGGCAGGGGAGAGACCCAGTACTTC; CDR3 protein: CATSREMGRGETQYF
J gene: TRBJ1-1; V gene: TRBV11-1; CDR3 length: 14; D gene: .; clone size: .; CDR3 DNA: TGTGCCAGCAGCTTAAACAGCCTGAACACTGAAGCTTTCTTT; CDR3 protein: CASSLNSLNTEAFF
J gene: TRBJ1-3; V gene: TRBV7-2; CDR3 length: 17; D gene: TRBD1; clone size: .; CDR3 DNA: TGTGCCAGCAGCTCGAGGACAGGGCCAAACTCTGGAAACACCATATATTTT; CDR3 protein: CASSSRTGPNSGNTIYF
J gene: TRBJ2-7; V gene: TRBV5-4; CDR3 length: 15; D gene: .; clone size: .; CDR3 DNA: TGTGCCAGCAGCAACCGGCTGGGGGGGGCAGGCGAGCAGTACTTC; CDR3 protein: CASSNRLGGAGEQYF